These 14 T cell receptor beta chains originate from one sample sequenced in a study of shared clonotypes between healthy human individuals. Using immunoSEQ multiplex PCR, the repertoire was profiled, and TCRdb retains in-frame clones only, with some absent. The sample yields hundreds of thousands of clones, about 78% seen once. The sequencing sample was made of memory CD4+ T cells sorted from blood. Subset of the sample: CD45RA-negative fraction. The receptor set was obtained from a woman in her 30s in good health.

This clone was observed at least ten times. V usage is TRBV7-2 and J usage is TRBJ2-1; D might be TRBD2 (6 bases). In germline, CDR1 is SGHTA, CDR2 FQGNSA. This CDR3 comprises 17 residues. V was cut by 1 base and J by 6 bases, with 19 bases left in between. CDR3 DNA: TGTGCCAGCAGCTTAGTGCCGGACAACGGGGGAAGCAATGAGCAGTTCTTC. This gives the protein CASSLVPDNGGSNEQFF.

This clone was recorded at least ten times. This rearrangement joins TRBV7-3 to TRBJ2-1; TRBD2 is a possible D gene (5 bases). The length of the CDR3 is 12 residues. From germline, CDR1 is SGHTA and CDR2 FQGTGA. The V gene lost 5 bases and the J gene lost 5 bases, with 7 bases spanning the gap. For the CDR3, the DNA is TGTGCCAGCAGCCCCGGGGACAATGAGCAGTTCTTC. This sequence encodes CASSPGDNEQFF. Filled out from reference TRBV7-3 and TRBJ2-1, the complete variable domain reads GAGVSQTPSNKVTEKGKYVELRCDPISGHTALYWYRQSLGQGPEFLIYFQGTGAADDSGLPNDRFFAVRPEGSVSTLKIQRTERGDSAVYLCASSPGDNEQFFGPGTRLTVL.

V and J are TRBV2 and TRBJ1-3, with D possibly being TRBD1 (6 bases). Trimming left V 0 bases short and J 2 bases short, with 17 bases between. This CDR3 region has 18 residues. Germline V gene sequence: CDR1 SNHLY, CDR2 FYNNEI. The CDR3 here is CASSEARLGGLAGNTIYF. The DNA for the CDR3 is TGTGCCAGCAGTGAAGCGAGGTTGGGGGGGCTAGCTGGAAACACCATATATTTT.

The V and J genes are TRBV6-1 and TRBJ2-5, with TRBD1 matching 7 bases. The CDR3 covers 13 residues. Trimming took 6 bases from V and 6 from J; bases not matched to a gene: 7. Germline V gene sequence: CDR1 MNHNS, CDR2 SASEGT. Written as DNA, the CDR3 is TGTGCCAGCAGGGGAACAGGGGAACAGACCCAGTACTTC. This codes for CASRGTGEQTQYF.

CDR3 DNA: TGTGCCAGCAGCCCTTACATCTCTGGAAACACCATATATTTT. It codes for CASSPYISGNTIYF. This chain uses TRBV7-9 with TRBJ1-3; D unresolved. Trimming took off 5 bases at V and 0 bases at J, with 8 bases between the two ends. The CDR3 contains 14 residues. Germline values: CDR1 SEHNR, CDR2 FQNEAQ (reference sequence).

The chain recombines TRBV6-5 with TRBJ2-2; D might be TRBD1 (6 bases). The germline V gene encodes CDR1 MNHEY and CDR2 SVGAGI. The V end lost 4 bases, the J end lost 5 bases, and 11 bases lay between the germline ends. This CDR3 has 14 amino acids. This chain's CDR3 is CASSSRGSTGELFF. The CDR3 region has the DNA TGTGCCAGCAGTTCGAGGGGGAGTACCGGGGAGCTGTTTTTT.

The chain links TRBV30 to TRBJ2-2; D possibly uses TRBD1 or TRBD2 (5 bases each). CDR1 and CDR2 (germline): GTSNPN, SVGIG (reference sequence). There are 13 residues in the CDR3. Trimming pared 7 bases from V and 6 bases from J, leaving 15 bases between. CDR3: CASGTRWAGELFF. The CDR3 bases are TGTGCCTCCGGGACCCGGTGGGCCGGGGAGCTGTTTTTT.

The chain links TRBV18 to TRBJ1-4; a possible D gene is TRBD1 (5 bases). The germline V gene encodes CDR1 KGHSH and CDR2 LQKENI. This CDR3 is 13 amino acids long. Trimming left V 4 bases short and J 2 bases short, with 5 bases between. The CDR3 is CASSRDTNEKLFF. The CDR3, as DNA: TGTGCCAGCTCACGGGACACTAATGAAAAACTGTTTTTT.

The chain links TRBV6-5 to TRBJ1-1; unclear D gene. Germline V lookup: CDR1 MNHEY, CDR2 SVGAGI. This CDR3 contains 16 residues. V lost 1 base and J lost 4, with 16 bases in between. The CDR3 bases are TGTGCCAGCAGTTACTGGGAGCCAAGAGGAAGCACTGAAGCTTTCTTT. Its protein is CASSYWEPRGSTEAFF.

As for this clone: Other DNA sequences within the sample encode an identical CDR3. The CDR3 sequence: CASSLAGGETQYF. CDR3 in DNA: TGCGCCAGCAGCTTGGCGGGGGGAGAGACCCAGTACTTC. The V gene is TRBV5-1, the J gene TRBJ2-5; 7 bases agree with TRBD2. Losses at the gene ends were 0 bases for V and 4 bases for J; bases not matched to a gene: 0. Per germline, CDR1 SGHRS and CDR2 YFSETQ. The CDR3 is 13 residues long.

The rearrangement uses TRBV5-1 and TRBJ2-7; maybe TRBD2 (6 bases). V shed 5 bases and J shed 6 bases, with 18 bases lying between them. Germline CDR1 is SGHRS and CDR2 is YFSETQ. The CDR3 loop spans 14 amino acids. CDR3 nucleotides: TGCGCCAGCAGGTCCGCGGGGCGGGGTTTCGAGCAGTACTTC. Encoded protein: CASRSAGRGFEQYF.

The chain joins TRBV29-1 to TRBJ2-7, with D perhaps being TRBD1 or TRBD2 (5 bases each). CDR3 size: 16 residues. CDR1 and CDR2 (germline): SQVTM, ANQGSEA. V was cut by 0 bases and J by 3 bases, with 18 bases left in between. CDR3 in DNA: TGCAGCGTTGAAGATCCGGGACGGAGGTTCTTCTACGAGCAGTACTTC. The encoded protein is CSVEDPGRRFFYEQYF.

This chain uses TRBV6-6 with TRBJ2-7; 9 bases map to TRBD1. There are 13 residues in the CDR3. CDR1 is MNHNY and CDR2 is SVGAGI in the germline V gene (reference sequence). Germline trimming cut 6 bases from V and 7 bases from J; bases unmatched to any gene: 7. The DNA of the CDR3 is TGTGCCAGCAGGGGACGACAGGGGGGGGAGCAGTACTTC. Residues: CASRGRQGGEQYF.

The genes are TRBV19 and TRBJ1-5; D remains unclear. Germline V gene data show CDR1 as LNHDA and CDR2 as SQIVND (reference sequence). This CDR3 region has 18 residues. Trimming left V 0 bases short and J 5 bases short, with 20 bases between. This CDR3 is CASSIDPAGVGSDQPQHF. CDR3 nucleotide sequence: TGTGCCAGTAGTATAGATCCCGCCGGAGTGGGGAGTGATCAGCCCCAGCATTTT. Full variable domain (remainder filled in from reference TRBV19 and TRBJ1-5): DGGITQSPKYLFRKEGQNVTLSCEQNLNHDAMYWYRQDPGQGLRLIYYSQIVNDFQKGDIAEGYSVSREKKESFPLTVTSAQKNPTAFYLCASSIDPAGVGSDQPQHFGDGTRLSIL.